Listed here are 24 T cell receptor beta chains from one sample, sequenced in a study of blood T cell repertoires in COVID-19. TCRdb keeps only in-frame clones here, not all; method: immunoSEQ multiplex PCR. The profile shows approximately 250,000 clones, about 88% of them singletons. Sequencing was performed on PBMCs or T cells enriched from blood (not recorded which). The receptor source for this set is a woman aged 55 to 70 in a cohort exposed to, infected with or recovered from COVID-19 (not recorded which).

This sequence joins TRBV12-3 or TRBV12-4 and TRBJ1-5; the match to TRBD1 covers 8 bases. Trimming removed 3 bases from V and 7 bases from J; junction bases left unmatched: 2. The CDR3 is 13 residues long. The CDR3 coding sequence is TGTGCCAGCAGTTTCGGACAGGGCCAGCCCCAGCATTTT. This codes for CASSFGQGQPQHF.

This clone has just a few counts. The chain is built from TRBV6-5 and TRBJ2-7, with D possibly matching TRBD2 (6 bases). The germline V and J ends were trimmed by 6 bases and 0 bases, with 12 bases remaining between them. Germline V gene sequence: CDR1 MNHEY, CDR2 SVGAGI. The CDR3 consists of 14 residues. DNA for the CDR3: TGTGCCAGCAGGAGGGACGGGAGCTCCTACGAGCAGTACTTC. This gives the protein CASRRDGSSYEQYF.

The rearrangement links TRBV5-1 to TRBJ2-3, with TRBD1 matching over 9 bases. Germline V CDR1 and CDR2: SGHRS, YFSETQ. Trimming cost V 4 bases and J 2 bases; bases outside gene matches: 5. CDR3 length equals 15 residues. CDR3 loop: CASSMGQGNTDTQYF. In DNA, the CDR3 is TGCGCCAGCAGCATGGGACAGGGCAACACAGATACGCAGTATTTT.

This chain links TRBV6-5 with TRBJ1-3; the D is unclear. CDR3 length: 15 amino acids. Trimming took off 0 bases at V and 0 bases at J, with 6 bases between the two ends. Germline V gene sequence: CDR1 MNHEY, CDR2 SVGAGI. The CDR3 loop reads CASSYSETSGNTIYF. CDR3 nucleotide sequence: TGTGCCAGCAGTTACTCGGAGACCTCTGGAAACACCATATATTTT.

This clone was recorded only once. The chain combines TRBV11-3 with TRBJ2-1; 10 bases align to TRBD1. This CDR3 spans 17 amino acids. Germline-derived CDR1 and CDR2 are SGHNT and YENEEA. V shed 5 bases and J 6 bases; nucleotides not matched to a gene: 13. The CDR3 is CASSRQGQGKILNEQFF. The CDR3 bases are TGTGCCAGCAGCCGACAGGGACAGGGGAAGATTCTCAATGAGCAGTTCTTC.

The V gene is TRBV4-3, the J gene TRBJ1-4; D possibly corresponds to TRBD1 (5 bases). Trimming removed 0 bases from V and 6 bases from J, with 11 bases in between. Germline V CDR1 and CDR2: LGHNA, YSLEER. The CDR3 has 15 residues. The CDR3 loop reads CASSQDGGRDEKLFF. CDR3 nucleotide sequence: TGCGCCAGCAGCCAAGATGGGGGGAGGGATGAAAAACTGTTTTTT.

V and J are TRBV15 and TRBJ2-4; TRBD1 aligns across 8 bases. In germline, CDR1 is LNHNV, CDR2 YYDKDF (reference sequence). The J segment lost 5 bases and the V segment lost 0 bases, leaving 12 bases of the junction unmatched. CDR3 length equals 18 residues. The CDR3 is CATSRDRLGHRGENIQYF. For the CDR3, the DNA is TGTGCCACCAGCAGAGATCGGTTGGGGCACAGGGGGGAAAACATTCAGTACTTC.

The chain links TRBV4-2 to TRBJ2-1; possible D gene TRBD1, 6 bases. V was pared by 4 bases and J by 4 bases, with 11 bases between. The CDR3 is made up of 14 amino acids. The germline V gene encodes CDR1 LGHNA and CDR2 YNFKEQ. The CDR3 nucleotides are TGTGCCAGCAGCCCAGGGGCTAAGTACAATGAGCAGTTCTTC. It translates to CASSPGAKYNEQFF.

The chain combines TRBV5-1 with TRBJ1-1; 8 bases align to TRBD1. Trimming cost V 4 bases and J 1 base; bases outside gene matches: 3. This CDR3 spans 14 amino acids. Looked up from germline, CDR1 is SGHRS and CDR2 is YFSETQ. Here the CDR3 reads CASSAGTGNTEAFF. The CDR3 nucleotides read TGCGCCAGCAGCGCCGGGACAGGGAACACTGAAGCTTTCTTT.

The rearrangement uses TRBV27 and TRBJ2-7; TRBD2 might be the D (6 bases). This CDR3 spans 11 amino acids. The germline gives CDR1 MNHEY, CDR2 SMNVEV (reference sequence). V lost 5 bases, J lost 6 bases, and 8 bases lay in between. This chain's CDR3 is CASSRGSEQYF. The CDR3 DNA reads TGTGCCAGCAGTCGGGGGTCCGAGCAGTACTTC.

This chain's CDR3 is CASSPLAGADTQYF. In nucleotides, the CDR3 is TGTGCCAGCTCCCCTCTAGCAGGGGCAGATACGCAGTATTTT. This sequence joins TRBV18 and TRBJ2-3; D may be TRBD1 (6 bases). With 6 bases removed from V and 4 bases from J, the gap between germline ends came to 14 bases. Looked up from germline, CDR1 is KGHSH and CDR2 is LQKENI. CDR3 length: 14 amino acids.

The chain combines TRBV7-9 with TRBJ1-6; 9 bases fit TRBD1. The CDR3 runs to 14 residues. V dropped 4 bases and J dropped 10; count of bases not matched to a gene: 5. Looked up from germline, CDR1 is SEHNR and CDR2 is FQNEAQ (reference sequence). CDR3 region: CASSSGQGGSPLHF. The CDR3 nucleotides read TGTGCCAGCAGCTCGGGACAGGGAGGGTCACCCCTCCACTTT.

Concerning this clone itself: A read error may account for a junction end that differs from germline. The chain joins TRBV12-3 or TRBV12-4 to TRBJ2-4; 7 bases fit TRBD2. This CDR3 contains 13 residues. This CDR3 reads CASTPPGGAGDGF. In DNA, the CDR3 is TGTGCCAGCACCCCGCCGGGTGGGGCGGGAGATGGGTTC.

This chain connects TRBV5-4 to TRBJ2-7; TRBD2 is a possible D gene (7 bases). V was trimmed by 4 bases and J by 3 bases, leaving 17 bases between them. This CDR3 is built from 15 residues. Germline V gene data show CDR1 as SGHNT and CDR2 as YYREEE (reference sequence). The CDR3: CASSMGGVGGYEQYF. Written as DNA, the CDR3 is TGTGCCAGCAGCATGGGAGGGGTAGGGGGCTACGAGCAGTACTTC.

The V call is TRBV19, the J call TRBJ1-5, with D perhaps matching TRBD1 (5 bases). CDR1 is LNHDA, CDR2 SQIVND, per germline (reference sequence). The CDR3 runs 12 residues. V gave up 5 bases and J gave up 5 bases, with 7 bases separating them. The CDR3 DNA follows: TGTGCCAGTAGTTGGGGGGATCAGCCCCAGCATTTT. The encoded protein is CASSWGDQPQHF.

The chain recombines TRBV20-1 with TRBJ2-7; 7 positions match TRBD2. CDR3 size: 12 residues. Germline assignment: CDR1 DFQATT and CDR2 SNEGSKA (reference sequence). The junction had 3 bases not matched to a gene; V was cut back by 3 bases and J by 4 bases. The CDR3 region has the DNA TGCAGTGCTAGTGCGCGGGAGTACGAGCAGTACTTC. Encoded protein: CSASAREYEQYF.

This sequence joins TRBV5-5 and TRBJ2-7, with 8 nucleotides matching TRBD1. The CDR3 is 12 residues long. Germline V gene lookup returns CDR1 SGHKS and CDR2 YYEKEE (reference sequence). Unmatched junction bases numbered 8, after V lost 4 bases and J lost 11 bases. DNA for the CDR3: TGTGCCAGCAGCCCGGGACAGGAGAAAAAGTACTTC. Amino acids: CASSPGQEKKYF.

This chain links TRBV19 with TRBJ1-2, with D possibly TRBD1 on 5 matching bases. The ends were cut back, 4 bases at V and 7 bases at J, with 19 bases in the middle. There are 15 residues in the CDR3. Germline CDR1 reads LNHDA; CDR2 reads SQIVND (reference sequence). CDR3 sequence: CASSTAGPGKSGYTF. In nucleotides, the CDR3 is TGTGCCAGTAGTACCGCGGGACCCGGGAAGAGTGGCTACACCTTC.

CDR3 in DNA: TGTGCCAGCAGCCCCGGACAGGGGAAAAATGAAAAACTGTTTTTT. Its protein is CASSPGQGKNEKLFF. The chain links TRBV11-2 to TRBJ1-4; 9 nucleotides line up with TRBD1. Germline V lookup: CDR1 SGHAT, CDR2 FQNNGV. CDR3 length: 15 residues. Germline trimming cut 5 bases from V and 5 bases from J; bases unmatched to any gene: 6.

This chain joins TRBV6-5 and TRBJ1-2, with D possibly TRBD1 on 5 matching bases. Per the germline V gene, CDR1 is MNHEY and CDR2 is SVGAGI. Trimming took 6 bases from V and 2 from J, leaving 7 bases between them. The CDR3 is made up of 12 amino acids. CDR3 residues: CASRDTNYGYTF. CDR3 in DNA: TGTGCCAGCAGGGACACGAACTATGGCTACACCTTC.

Only a few counts were recorded for this clone. J is TRBJ2-1 and V is TRBV5-1; 9 bases line up with TRBD2. The CDR3 totals 16 residues. The trim removed 2 bases at V and 2 bases at J, leaving 5 bases unmatched. Germline lookup yields CDR1 SGHRS and CDR2 YFSETQ. This CDR3 reads CASSLVAGATYNEQFF. The DNA for the CDR3 is TGCGCCAGCAGCTTAGTAGCGGGAGCTACCTACAATGAGCAGTTCTTC.

The CDR3 loop is CASIDRPHSNQPQHF. CDR3 DNA: TGTGCCAGTATTGACAGGCCACATAGCAATCAGCCCCAGCATTTT. The gene calls are TRBV19 and TRBJ1-5, with D possibly matching TRBD1 (6 bases). V was trimmed by 7 bases and J by 0 bases, leaving 13 bases between them. The CDR3 is 15 residues long. Germline V gene sequence: CDR1 LNHDA, CDR2 SQIVND (reference sequence).

Concerning this clone: Its ends do not fully match the called genes, so a read error is possible. The rearrangement links TRBV6-5 to TRBJ2-1; 8 positions match TRBD2. CDR1 MNHEY and CDR2 SVGAGI come from the germline V gene. The CDR3 is made up of 15 amino acids. CDR3 amino acids: CASSDSGGPGHEQFF. The CDR3 DNA is TGTGCCAGCAGTGACTCGGGAGGGCCTGGCCATGAGCAGTTCTTC.

V gene TRBV19 combines with J gene TRBJ2-3, with 12 bases aligning to TRBD2. Unmatched junction bases numbered 8, after V lost 1 base and J lost 0 bases. Per germline, CDR1 LNHDA and CDR2 SQIVND (reference sequence). This CDR3 contains 19 residues. Here the CDR3 reads CASSIGLRLAGESTDTQYF. CDR3 coding DNA: TGTGCCAGTAGTATAGGTCTGAGACTAGCGGGAGAGAGCACAGATACGCAGTATTTT. Looking up the rest from reference TRBV19 and TRBJ2-3 gives the full variable domain: DGGITQSPKYLFRKEGQNVTLSCEQNLNHDAMYWYRQDPGQGLRLIYYSQIVNDFQKGDIAEGYSVSREKKESFPLTVTSAQKNPTAFYLCASSIGLRLAGESTDTQYFGPGTRLTVL.